A single sample gave rise to the 25 T cell receptor beta chains below, sequenced in a study of T cell repertoires in cytomegalovirus infection. No antigen has been identified for these receptors. TCRdb reprocessed the reads via MiXCR and lists one record per CDR3 protein. In the table there are about a million distinct CDR3 sequences, roughly a third of which are singletons. Sequenced here: cultured CD8+ T cells from PBMCs, sampled from culture after CMV antigen stimulation. Source of these receptors: a human donor in good health (CMV status not recorded). Some clones in this sample may be carry-over from other donors' samples.

The J gene is TRBJ1-2, the V gene TRBV5-6; TRBD1 might be the D (5 bases). CDR1 is SGHDT and CDR2 is YYEEEE in the germline V gene. Between the trimmed V and J ends, which lost 4 bases and 6 bases, there was a span of 10 bases. The CDR3 sequence is 12 residues long. In nucleotides, the CDR3 is TGTGCCAGCAGCGCCGACAGAGATGGCTACACCTTC. Translating gives CASSADRDGYTF. The full variable domain, with the rest looked up from reference TRBV5-6 and TRBJ1-2, is DAGVTQSPTHLIKTRGQQVTLRCSPKSGHDTVSWYQQALGQGPQFIFQYYEEEERQRGNFPDRFSGHQFPNYSSELNVNALLLGDSALYLCASSADRDGYTFGSGTRLTVV.

This clonotype has only one observation. V usage is TRBV7-1 and J usage is TRBJ2-6; D is unclear. TRBV7-1 is noted as an ORF with a role that remains uncertain. The V end lost 5 bases, the J end lost 1 base, and 12 bases lay between the germline ends. The CDR3 totals 16 residues. The DNA of the CDR3 is TGTGCCAGCAGCCCACCAAAAGGGTCTGGGGCCAACGTCCTGACTTTC. This encodes CASSPPKGSGANVLTF.

This clonotype was found many times. The rearrangement uses TRBV12-3 or TRBV12-4 and TRBJ2-1; TRBD1 matches at 8 bases. The trim removed 0 bases at V and 1 base at J, leaving 5 bases unmatched. The CDR3 is made up of 17 amino acids. CDR3 in DNA: TGTGCCAGCAGTTTAGCCCCAGGGGGCATTTCCTACAATGAGCAGTTCTTC. Its translation: CASSLAPGGISYNEQFF.

This clonotype was seen a handful of times. This chain uses TRBV20-1 with TRBJ2-7; possible D gene TRBD1, 5 bases. CDR3 size: 14 residues. V was pared by 0 bases and J by 3 bases, with 12 bases between. CDR1 is DFQATT, CDR2 SNEGSKA, per germline (reference sequence). The CDR3 spells CSARDREHLYEQYV. CDR3 DNA sequence: TGCAGTGCTAGAGACAGGGAACATCTCTACGAGCAGTACGTC.

The chain joins TRBV20-1 to TRBJ1-5, with D hard to call. The V and J ends lost 0 bases and 11 bases respectively, with 14 bases between them. The CDR3 totals 13 residues. Germline V CDR1 and CDR2: DFQATT, SNEGSKA (reference sequence). CDR3 sequence: CSARERGGVAQHF. CDR3 coding DNA: TGCAGTGCTAGAGAACGTGGCGGGGTGGCCCAGCATTTT.

This clonotype appeared a few times. The chain uses TRBV5-1 and TRBJ2-3, with unresolved D. The V gene's germline CDR1 is SGHRS and CDR2 YFSETQ. V was pared by 0 bases and J by 4 bases, with 12 bases between. The CDR3 contains 15 residues. CDR3 in amino acids: CASSLEVFESDTQYF. As DNA, the CDR3 is TGCGCCAGCAGCTTGGAGGTTTTTGAATCAGATACGCAGTATTTT.

In its sample, this clonotype was seen many times. The chain is built from TRBV7-6 and TRBJ2-3; 7 bases fit TRBD1. CDR1 is SGHVS, CDR2 FNYEAQ, per germline. The CDR3 has 15 residues. The trim removed 6 bases at V and 6 bases at J, leaving 12 bases unmatched. The CDR3 region is CASRPYRGSSDTQYF. CDR3 DNA: TGTGCCAGCAGACCTTACAGGGGCTCGTCGGATACGCAGTATTTT.

Turning to this clonotype: The junction departs from the called germline gene at one end, perhaps through a read error. The chain recombines TRBV6-1 with TRBJ1-2; no firm D call. This CDR3 is 13 amino acids long. Germline V CDR1 and CDR2: MNHNS, SASEGT. CDR3 DNA sequence: TGTGCCAACAGTGAGCTCATTAACTATGGCTACACCTTC. Translated, it gives CANSELINYGYTF.

This clonotype was seen a handful of times. The J gene is TRBJ2-1, the V gene TRBV10-3; 9 bases are a match to TRBD2. From germline, CDR1 is ENHRY and CDR2 SYGVKD. V lost 3 bases to trimming and J lost 0 bases; unmatched junction nucleotides: 3. The CDR3 is made up of 16 amino acids. The CDR3 coding sequence is TGTGCCATCAGTGACAGCGGGGGGAGCTCCTACAATGAGCAGTTCTTC. Its translation: CAISDSGGSSYNEQFF.

The gene calls are TRBV4-1 and TRBJ2-2, with 12 bases aligning to TRBD1. CDR1 is MGHRA and CDR2 is YSYEKL in the germline V gene. The V gene end was trimmed by 1 base and the J gene end by 7 bases; junction bases not matched to a gene: 4. The CDR3 runs 16 residues. CDR3 sequence reads: CASSQGGQGANGELFF. The DNA for the CDR3 is TGCGCCAGCAGCCAAGGGGGACAGGGGGCAAACGGGGAGCTGTTTTTT.

This clonotype has more than one count but fewer than ten. The V and J genes are TRBV7-9 and TRBJ1-1, with D tentatively TRBD1 (6 bases). V was cut by 2 bases and J by 8 bases, with 12 bases left in between. Germline loops: CDR1 SEHNR, CDR2 FQNEAQ (reference sequence). There are 13 residues in the CDR3. The CDR3 is CASSLPGAREAFF. CDR3 in DNA: TGTGCCAGCAGCTTACCGGGGGCCCGGGAAGCTTTCTTT.

This chain links TRBV12-5 with TRBJ2-7; perhaps TRBD1 as D (6 bases). Trimming pared 3 bases from V and 1 base from J, leaving 16 bases between. The CDR3 runs to 16 residues. Germline assignment: CDR1 LGHNT and CDR2 FRNRAP. The CDR3 nucleotides read TGTGCTAGTGGTTTCCCCCGGACAGCTGCTTCCTACGAGCAGTACGTC. Translating gives CASGFPRTAASYEQYV.

The rearrangement uses TRBV10-3 and TRBJ2-1, with TRBD2 identical over 9 bases. The CDR3 is 15 amino acids. V was pared by 7 bases and J by 2 bases, with 6 bases of the junction left unmatched. The germline V gene encodes CDR1 ENHRY and CDR2 SYGVKD. The CDR3 sequence is CAINNERGAYNEQFF. The CDR3 bases are TGTGCCATCAACAATGAGCGGGGGGCCTACAATGAGCAGTTCTTC.

The rearrangement links TRBV6-5 to TRBJ2-3; 9 bases are a match to TRBD1. This CDR3 is built from 15 residues. Per germline, CDR1 MNHEY and CDR2 SVGAGI. V trimming: 9 bases; J trimming: 6 bases; junction bases outside the gene matches: 13. CDR3 loop: CASWTGTGTLDTQYF. The CDR3 nucleotides are TGTGCCAGTTGGACCGGGACAGGGACCCTGGATACGCAGTATTTT.

This clonotype has a single count. The V and J genes are TRBV5-4 and TRBJ2-5; D not certain. V was cut by 5 bases and J by 5 bases, with 16 bases left in between. Germline values: CDR1 SGHNT, CDR2 YYREEE (reference sequence). The CDR3 is made up of 14 amino acids. CDR3 sequence (DNA): TGTGCCAGCAGACAGCGAAGGCGCGATGAGACCCAGTACTTC. This sequence encodes CASRQRRRDETQYF. Full variable domain (missing parts from reference TRBV5-4 and TRBJ2-5): ETGVTQSPTHLIKTRGQQVTLRCSSQSGHNTVSWYQQALGQGPQFIFQYYREEENGRGNFPPRFSGLQFPNYSSELNVNALELDDSALYLCASRQRRRDETQYFGPGTRLLVL.

This clonotype has at least ten counts. The chain employs TRBV7-6 and TRBJ2-2; the D is unclear. Germline V lookup: CDR1 SGHVS, CDR2 FNYEAQ. The CDR3 totals 14 residues. With 1 base removed from V and 4 bases from J, the gap between germline ends came to 7 bases. CDR3 sequence reads: CASSLDRATGELFF. The CDR3 nucleotides are TGTGCCAGCAGCTTAGATCGGGCCACCGGGGAGCTGTTTTTT.

In this sample, this clonotype turned up a few times. The V call is TRBV4-1, the J call TRBJ1-1; tentative D call: TRBD1 (5 bases). CDR1 is MGHRA, CDR2 YSYEKL, per germline. The CDR3 runs 15 residues. V shed 4 bases and J shed 4 bases, with 16 bases lying between them. This CDR3 reads CASSLFSGMATEAFF. The CDR3 bases are TGCGCCAGCAGCCTCTTTTCAGGGATGGCCACTGAAGCTTTCTTT.

The chain has TRBV7-6 and TRBJ2-7; D not certain. The germline V gene encodes CDR1 SGHVS and CDR2 FNYEAQ. The CDR3 runs to 14 residues. Trimming removed 1 base from V and 1 base from J, with 8 bases in between. The CDR3 DNA reads as TGTGCCAGCAGCTTAGGACGCCAATCCTACGAGCAGTACTTC. This encodes CASSLGRQSYEQYF.

The genes are TRBV7-9 and TRBJ2-7; 8 bases map to TRBD2. The germline V gene has CDR1 SEHNR and CDR2 FQNEAQ (reference sequence). The CDR3 loop spans 13 amino acids. J was trimmed by 5 bases and V by 5 bases; bases with no gene match: 5. CDR3 loop: CASSAPTSDEQYF. In DNA form, the CDR3 reads TGTGCCAGCAGCGCCCCGACTAGCGACGAGCAGTACTTC. The entire variable domain, with the rest obtained from reference TRBV7-9 and TRBJ2-7, is as follows: DTGVSQNPRHKITKRGQNVTFRCDPISEHNRLYWYRQTLGQGPEFLTYFQNEAQLEKSRLLSDRFSAERPKGSFSTLEIQRTEQGDSAMYLCASSAPTSDEQYFGPGTRLTVT.

J is TRBJ1-3 and V is TRBV7-9; D may be TRBD1 (5 bases). V lost 1 base and J lost 3, with 10 bases in between. This CDR3 has 15 amino acids. Germline CDR1 is SEHNR and CDR2 is FQNEAQ (reference sequence). CDR3 DNA: TGTGCCAGCAGCTTAGTCCAGGGAGGTGGAAACACCATATATTTT. This codes for CASSLVQGGGNTIYF.

This clonotype was observed a few times. The gene calls are TRBV7-9 and TRBJ2-3; 8 bases fit TRBD2. The CDR3 is 15 residues long. CDR1 is SEHNR, CDR2 FQNEAQ, per germline (reference sequence). The J segment lost 1 base and the V segment lost 6 bases, leaving 6 bases of the junction unmatched. The CDR3 sequence is CASSRASGRTDTQYF. CDR3 DNA: TGTGCCAGCAGTCGGGCTAGCGGGCGCACAGATACGCAGTATTTT.

The rearrangement links TRBV20-1 to TRBJ1-1; tentatively, D is TRBD1 (6 bases). V dropped 0 bases and J dropped 7 bases, with 15 bases sitting between them. CDR1 and CDR2 (germline): DFQATT, SNEGSKA (reference sequence). There are 14 residues in the CDR3. The CDR3 loop reads CSARDLDRPLEAFF. The DNA for the CDR3 is TGCAGTGCTAGAGATCTAGACAGGCCCCTTGAAGCTTTCTTT.

Turning to this clonotype: Possible read error: a much larger clone is one base away. This chain connects TRBV7-6 to TRBJ1-5; the D gene is possibly TRBD1 (5 bases). Per germline, CDR1 SGHVS and CDR2 FNYEAQ. The CDR3 has 14 amino acids. The CDR3 spells CVSSQGPWNQPQHF. For the CDR3, the DNA is TGTGTCAGCAGCCAGGGACCCTGGAATCAGCCCCAGCATTTT.

CDR3 nucleotide sequence: TGTGCCAGCAGTTTAGGGGGGTTGTGGACTGAAGCTTTCTTT. Translation: CASSLGGLWTEAFF. The chain joins TRBV12-3 or TRBV12-4 to TRBJ1-1; D might be TRBD1 (5 bases). V lost 1 base to trimming and J lost 5 bases, with 11 bases between them. CDR3 length: 14 residues.

J is TRBJ2-7 and V is TRBV7-6; 10 bases match TRBD1. CDR1 is SGHVS, CDR2 FNYEAQ, per germline. The CDR3 length is 16 residues. Losses at the gene ends were 4 bases for V and 2 bases for J; bases not matched to a gene: 8. The CDR3 loop reads CASSSGAGQGPYEQYF. The CDR3 DNA reads as TGTGCCAGCAGCTCTGGGGCGGGACAGGGGCCCTACGAGCAGTACTTC.